The present entry profiles one T cell receptor (beta chain) with its context. Repertoires were generated with immunoSEQ multiplex PCR, while TCRdb's copy carries only in-frame clones and drops some. The profile covers 150,000 to 200,000 clones, with approximately 80% appearing a single time and 6% taken by the ten largest. With 10 bases clipped from V and 4 bases from J, the junction kept 9 bases outside the gene matches. Germline V CDR1 and CDR2: ENHRY, SYGVKD. The CDR3 consists of 15 residues. These data originate in a study of blood T cell repertoires in COVID-19. The overall study: Samples representing acute and convalescent COVID-19 were sourced from the United States, Italy and Spain.

The receptor comes from a man aged 40-49 years who had recovered from COVID-19. Sequencing used PBMCs or T cells enriched from blood (not recorded which). This rearrangement joins TRBV10-3 to TRBJ1-3; 11 bases align to TRBD1. DNA for the CDR3: TGTGCCACCCTGGGACAGGGGGGTCGAGGAAACACCATATATTTT. This sequence encodes CATLGQGGRGNTIYF.